Following are 8 T cell receptor beta chains from one sample sequenced in a study of blood T cell repertoires in COVID-19. Generated by immunoSEQ multiplex PCR, the TCRdb table keeps only in-frame clones and is missing some. The sample includes roughly 50,000 clones, about 90% seen only once; the top ten take around 6%. Sequencing was carried out using peripheral blood. The receptor set was obtained from a man in his forties or fifties with active COVID-19.

This chain connects TRBV7-2 to TRBJ1-1, with 7 nucleotides matching TRBD1. The CDR3 consists of 16 residues. Per the germline V gene, CDR1 is SGHTA and CDR2 is FQGNSA. With 1 base clipped from V and 2 bases from J, the junction kept 7 bases outside the gene matches. CDR3 nucleotide sequence: TGTGCCAGCAGCTTAGAAGCAGGGGGGTTTAACACTGAAGCTTTCTTT. It yields the protein CASSLEAGGFNTEAFF.

The rearrangement links TRBV9 to TRBJ1-3; 12 bases are shared with TRBD1. Germline trimming cut 2 bases from V and 8 bases from J; bases unmatched to any gene: 2. In germline, CDR1 is SGDLS, CDR2 YYNGEE. The CDR3 covers 14 residues. The CDR3 sequence: CASSVGTGGYTIYF. CDR3 DNA: TGTGCCAGCAGCGTGGGGACAGGGGGCTACACCATATATTTT.

The CDR3 DNA sequence: TGTGCCAGCAGCTTAGGGATAGCGGGGGGAACAGATACGCAGTATTTT. Amino acid sequence: CASSLGIAGGTDTQYF. V and J are TRBV7-2 and TRBJ2-3; 10 positions match TRBD2. J lost 3 bases, V lost 1 base, and 4 bases had no gene match. CDR3 length: 16 amino acids. Germline V gene lookup returns CDR1 SGHTA and CDR2 FQGNSA. Supplemented by reference TRBV7-2 and TRBJ2-3, the full variable domain reads GAGVSQSPSNKVTEKGKDVELRCDPISGHTALYWYRQSLGQGLEFLIYFQGNSAPDKSGLPSDRFSAERTGGSVSTLTIQRTQQEDSAVYLCASSLGIAGGTDTQYFGPGTRLTVL.

The chain joins TRBV6-5 to TRBJ1-2; TRBD1 is a possible D gene (6 bases). The CDR3 has 13 amino acids. CDR1 is MNHEY and CDR2 is SVGAGI in the germline V gene. The V end lost 6 bases, the J end lost 8 bases, and 16 bases lay between the germline ends. The CDR3 DNA reads as TGTGCCAGCAGCCGGGACACAGAGGGAGGCTACACCTTC. The encoded protein is CASSRDTEGGYTF.

This chain connects TRBV7-9 to TRBJ2-3, with D perhaps TRBD2 (6 bases). This CDR3 region has 15 residues. Germline V gives CDR1 SEHNR, CDR2 FQNEAQ (reference sequence). The V end lost 2 bases, the J end lost 6 bases, and 15 bases lay between the germline ends. This CDR3 is CASSLLTGVSDTQYF. Here the CDR3 DNA reads TGTGCCAGCAGCTTATTGACGGGAGTTTCGGATACGCAGTATTTT.

This sequence joins TRBV27 and TRBJ2-7, with 8 nucleotides matching TRBD2. Germline V CDR1 and CDR2: MNHEY, SMNVEV (reference sequence). With V trimmed by 3 bases and J by 2 bases, 9 bases remained unmatched. CDR3 length: 16 amino acids. CDR3 region: CASSFVSAGVPYEQYF. The CDR3 nucleotides read TGTGCCAGCAGTTTCGTCTCAGCGGGAGTCCCCTACGAGCAGTACTTC.

The chain couples TRBV18 to TRBJ2-3, with no clear D. V was clipped by 0 bases and J by 0 bases, with 7 bases between them. Germline lookup yields CDR1 KGHSH and CDR2 LQKENI. The length of the CDR3 is 15 residues. CDR3 protein: CASSPPDSSTDTQYF. The CDR3 coding sequence is TGTGCCAGCTCACCACCCGACTCGAGCACAGATACGCAGTATTTT.

The chain couples TRBV4-2 to TRBJ1-2, with 10 positions matching TRBD1. The V segment lost 2 bases and the J segment 8 bases; nucleotides outside the gene matches: 8. The CDR3 is 15 amino acids. Per the germline V gene, CDR1 is LGHNA and CDR2 is YNFKEQ. Here the CDR3 reads CASSQIGQGETGYTF. CDR3 bases: TGTGCCAGCAGCCAAATCGGACAGGGGGAGACAGGCTACACCTTC.